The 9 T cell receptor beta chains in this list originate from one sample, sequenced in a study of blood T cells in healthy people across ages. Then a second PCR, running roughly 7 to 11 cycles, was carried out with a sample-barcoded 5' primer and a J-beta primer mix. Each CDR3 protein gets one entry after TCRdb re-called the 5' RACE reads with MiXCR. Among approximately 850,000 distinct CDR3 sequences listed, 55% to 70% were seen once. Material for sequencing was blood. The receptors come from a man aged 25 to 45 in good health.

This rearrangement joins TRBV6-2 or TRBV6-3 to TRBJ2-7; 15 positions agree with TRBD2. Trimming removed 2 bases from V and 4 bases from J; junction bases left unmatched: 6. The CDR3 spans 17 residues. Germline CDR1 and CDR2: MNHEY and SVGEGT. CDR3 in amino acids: CASSYRTSGRAVYEQYF. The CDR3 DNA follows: TGTGCCAGCAGTTACCGGACTAGCGGGAGGGCCGTATACGAGCAGTACTTC.

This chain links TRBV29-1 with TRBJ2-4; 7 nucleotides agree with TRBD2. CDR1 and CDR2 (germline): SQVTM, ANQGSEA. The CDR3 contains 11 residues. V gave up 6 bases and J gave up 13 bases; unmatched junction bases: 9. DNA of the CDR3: TGCAGCGTCAGAAATCGGGGGGAGCAGTACTTC. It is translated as CSVRNRGEQYF.

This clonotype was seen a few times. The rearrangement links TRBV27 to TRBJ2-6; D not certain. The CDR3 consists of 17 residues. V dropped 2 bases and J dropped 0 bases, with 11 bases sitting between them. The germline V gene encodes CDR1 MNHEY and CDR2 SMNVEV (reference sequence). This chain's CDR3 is CASSLLATSSGANVLTF. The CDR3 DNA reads TGTGCCAGCAGTTTACTGGCCACAAGCTCTGGGGCCAACGTCCTGACTTTC.

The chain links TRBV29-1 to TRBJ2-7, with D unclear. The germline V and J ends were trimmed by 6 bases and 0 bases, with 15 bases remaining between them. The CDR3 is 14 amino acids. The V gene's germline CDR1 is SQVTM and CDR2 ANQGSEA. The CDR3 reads CSVRLESSSYEQYF. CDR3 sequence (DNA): TGCAGCGTGAGACTCGAAAGTAGCTCCTACGAGCAGTACTTC.

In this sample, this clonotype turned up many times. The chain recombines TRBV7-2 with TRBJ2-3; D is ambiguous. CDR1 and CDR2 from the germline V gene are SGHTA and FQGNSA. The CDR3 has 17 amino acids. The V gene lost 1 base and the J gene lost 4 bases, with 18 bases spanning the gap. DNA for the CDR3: TGTGCCAGCAGCTTAGTTTTTGGGGTACTTTCTGCAGATACGCAGTATTTT. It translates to CASSLVFGVLSADTQYF. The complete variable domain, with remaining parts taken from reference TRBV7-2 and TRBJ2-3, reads GAGVSQSPSNKVTEKGKDVELRCDPISGHTALYWYRQSLGQGLEFLIYFQGNSAPDKSGLPSDRFSAERTGGSVSTLTIQRTQQEDSAVYLCASSLVFGVLSADTQYFGPGTRLTVL.

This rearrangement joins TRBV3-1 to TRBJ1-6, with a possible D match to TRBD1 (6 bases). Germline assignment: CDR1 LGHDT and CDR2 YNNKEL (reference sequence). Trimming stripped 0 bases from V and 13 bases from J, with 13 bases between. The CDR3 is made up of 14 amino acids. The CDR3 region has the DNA TGTGCCAGCAGCCAAGATCATCAGGGGCAGCCCCTCCACTTT. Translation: CASSQDHQGQPLHF.

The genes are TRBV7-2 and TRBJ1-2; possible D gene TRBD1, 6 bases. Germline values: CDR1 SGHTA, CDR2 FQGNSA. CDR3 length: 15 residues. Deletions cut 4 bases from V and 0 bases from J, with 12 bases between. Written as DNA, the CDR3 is TGTGCCAGCAGCTCAGGGGCCAGAGCTAACTATGGCTACACCTTC. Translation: CASSSGARANYGYTF.

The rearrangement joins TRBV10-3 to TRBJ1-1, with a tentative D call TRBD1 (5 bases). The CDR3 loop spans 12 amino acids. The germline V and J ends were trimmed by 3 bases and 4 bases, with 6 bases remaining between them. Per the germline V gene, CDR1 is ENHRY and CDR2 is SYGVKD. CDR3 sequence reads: CAISDGTTEAFF. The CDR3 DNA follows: TGTGCCATCAGTGACGGGACCACTGAAGCTTTCTTT.

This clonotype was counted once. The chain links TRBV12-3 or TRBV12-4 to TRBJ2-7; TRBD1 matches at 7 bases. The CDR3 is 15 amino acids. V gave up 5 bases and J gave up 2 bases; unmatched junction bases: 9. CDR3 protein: CASSPTGVLAYEQYF. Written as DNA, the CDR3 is TGTGCCAGCAGTCCTACAGGGGTGTTAGCCTACGAGCAGTACTTC.